This TCR beta chain emerged from a study of blood T cell repertoires in COVID-19. For the study at large: In each case, the material was cDNA or gDNA derived from T cells, B-cell-depleted T cells, or PBMCs.

Original analysis: By means of reference gene primer amplification, nucleated cell counts were estimated. The data were produced by immunoSEQ multiplex PCR, yet TCRdb's version contains in-frame clones alone and is incomplete. V, J and clone size were drawn from that table, and D and trimming were deduced from the DNA. The sample consists of more than 100,000 clones, 87% of them appearing once. Germline CDR1 reads SGHTS; CDR2 reads YDEGEE. V was pared by 5 bases and J by 2 bases, with 13 bases between. The CDR3 has 14 amino acids. This TCR came from a man in his forties or fifties with active COVID-19. Sequenced input: peripheral blood. The chain links TRBV5-8 to TRBJ1-2; D not certain. The CDR3 nucleotides read TGTGCCAGCAGTCTAGCAGACTCAAACTATGGCTACACCTTC. It codes for CASSLADSNYGYTF.